These 3 T cell receptor beta chains were all obtained from the same sample, sequenced in a study of blood T cells in healthy people across ages. Through a sample-barcoded 5' primer and a J-beta primer mix, a second PCR was run for roughly 6 to 11 cycles. TCRdb used MiXCR to reprocess the 5' RACE reads, holding one entry per CDR3 protein. In the table there are around 280,000 distinct CDR3 sequences, 27% of which are singletons. The sequencing input was blood. These receptors were obtained from a woman in her sixties or seventies in good health.

The chain carries TRBV5-1 and TRBJ1-5, with 7 bases fitting TRBD1. J gave up 3 bases and V 4 bases, and 4 bases lay outside the gene matches. This CDR3 is built from 14 residues. CDR1 and CDR2 (germline): SGHRS, YFSETQ. CDR3 residues: CASSPGQNNQPQHF. CDR3 sequence (DNA): TGCGCCAGCAGCCCGGGACAGAACAATCAGCCCCAGCATTTT. The full variable domain, in which reference TRBV5-1 and TRBJ1-5 provide the parts outside the CDR3, is KAGVTQTPRYLIKTRGQQVTLSCSPISGHRSVSWYQQTPGQGLQFLFEYFSETQRNKGNFPGRFSGRQFSNSRSEMNVSTLELGDSALYLCASSPGQNNQPQHFGDGTRLSIL.

The rearrangement links TRBV28 to TRBJ2-7; D possibly corresponds to TRBD2 (7 bases). Per the germline V gene, CDR1 is MDHEN and CDR2 is SYDVKM. V lost 8 bases and J 0 bases, leaving 17 bases between the germline ends. The CDR3 has 15 amino acids. CDR3 bases: TGTGCCAGCGCAATGGGGGGGGCTACCTCCTACGAGCAGTACTTC. Its protein is CASAMGGATSYEQYF.

This clonotype was seen only a few times. The chain combines TRBV29-1 with TRBJ2-7, with a possible D match to TRBD2 (5 bases). Per the germline V gene, CDR1 is SQVTM and CDR2 is ANQGSEA. This CDR3 has 13 amino acids. The V end was cut by 5 bases, the J end by 0 bases, with 11 bases between. The CDR3 DNA reads TGCAGCGTTCGGACTTCTAGCTCCTACGAGCAGTACTTC. This codes for CSVRTSSSYEQYF.